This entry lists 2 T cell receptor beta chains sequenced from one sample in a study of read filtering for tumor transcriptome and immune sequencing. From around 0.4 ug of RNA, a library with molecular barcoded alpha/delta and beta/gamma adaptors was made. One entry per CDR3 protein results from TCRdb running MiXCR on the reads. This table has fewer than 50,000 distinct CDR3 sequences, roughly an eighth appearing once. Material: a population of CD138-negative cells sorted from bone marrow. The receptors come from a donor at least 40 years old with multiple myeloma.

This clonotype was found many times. CDR3 sequence (DNA): TGTGCCAGCAGTTTGGGACTAGCGGGAGTGTTCAATGAGCAGTTCTTC. Translated: CASSLGLAGVFNEQFF. This rearrangement joins TRBV14 to TRBJ2-1, with 14 nucleotides matching TRBD2. The CDR3 covers 16 residues. Trimming took 6 bases from V and 6 from J; bases not matched to a gene: 7. CDR1 is SGHDN, CDR2 FVKESK, per germline. The full variable domain, its missing parts supplied by reference TRBV14 and TRBJ2-1, is EAGVTQFPSHSVIEKGQTVTLRCDPISGHDNLYWYRRVMGKEIKFLLHFVKESKQDESGMPNNRFLAERTGGTYSTLKVQPAELEDSGVYFCASSLGLAGVFNEQFFGPGTRLTVL.

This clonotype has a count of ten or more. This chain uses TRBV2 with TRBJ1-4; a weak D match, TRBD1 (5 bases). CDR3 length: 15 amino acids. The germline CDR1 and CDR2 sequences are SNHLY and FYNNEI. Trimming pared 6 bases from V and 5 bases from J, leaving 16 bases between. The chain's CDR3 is CASRTDGGANEKLFF. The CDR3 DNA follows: TGTGCCAGCAGGACAGACGGAGGAGCGAATGAAAAACTGTTTTTT.